The clone carrying this T cell receptor beta chain was observed a handful of times. The data derive from a study of blood T cell repertoires in COVID-19. Study details: Some COVID-19 samples were acute and others convalescent; all came from the United States, Italy and Spain. T cells, B-cell-depleted T cells, or PBMCs supplied cDNA or gDNA.

As processed by the authors: Reference gene primer amplification gave estimated nucleated cell counts. Sequencing used immunoSEQ multiplex PCR; TCRdb keeps in-frame clones, though not all of them. That table gives V, J and clone size, and the DNA gave D and trimming. The sample holds about 170,000 clones, approximately 82% seen once. Trimming pared 6 bases from V and 0 bases from J, leaving 9 bases between. In germline, CDR1 is LNHDA, CDR2 SQIVND (reference sequence). This CDR3 spans 13 amino acids. The source material was peripheral blood. This sequence was found in a woman aged 70 to 79 who had recovered from COVID-19. The J gene is TRBJ2-7, the V gene TRBV19; a weak D match, TRBD1 (5 bases). This CDR3 is CASRGDNSYEQYF. The CDR3 DNA reads as TGTGCCAGTAGAGGGGATAACTCCTACGAGCAGTACTTC.